The rows below give T cell receptor beta chains drawn from one sample of a study of cytomegalovirus exposure and HLA in healthy donors. The method was immunoSEQ multiplex PCR; TCRdb's version includes in-frame clones alone and lacks a portion of them. The table lists around 75,000 clones, with roughly an eighth in the top ten. Sequenced: PBMCs. The receptors were sampled from a man aged 45-65 years in good health and CMV-seropositive. Each CDR3 is given with its conserved first and last residue. The D gene is left open where the match is weak.

-	TRBV7-8	TRBJ2-5	CASSPYGGTQYF
TRBD2	TRBV19	TRBJ2-2	CASSRGLVLFGELFF
-	TRBV2	TRBJ2-5	CASTPGGETQYF
TRBD1	TRBV2	-	CASRTGSYEQYF
-	TRBV7-2	TRBJ2-3	CASRYFPGGFRDTQYF
-	TRBV7-9	TRBJ2-3	CASSAIFALADTQYF
TRBD1	TRBV18	TRBJ1-2	CASSLDRGLGGGYTF
-	TRBV9	TRBJ1-6	CASGNTRDNSPLHF
-	TRBV5-4	TRBJ2-3	CASSFQYTDTQYF
-	TRBV5-1	TRBJ1-6	CASSLGWGLRDSPLHF
-	TRBV28	TRBJ2-7	CASSLWNRDSYEQYF
TRBD1	TRBV28	TRBJ2-7	CASSSSDRGPYEQYF
-	TRBV5-1	TRBJ1-1	CASSAAGDTEAFF
-	TRBV7-2	TRBJ2-3	CASSRRRTTGPPSTDTQYF
-	TRBV2	TRBJ1-1	CASSVPLTGNTEAFF
TRBD1	TRBV14	TRBJ2-3	CASSPRQGITDTQYF
TRBD1	TRBV19	TRBJ1-2	CASSTDRGNGYTF
-	TRBV7-9	TRBJ2-7	CASSLSGYEQYF
-	TRBV5-1	TRBJ2-1	CASSPDRPEDEQFF
TRBD1	TRBV18	TRBJ1-2	CASSPSGTGDGYTF
-	TRBV9	TRBJ2-5	CASSVDSFQETQYF
-	TRBV28	TRBJ2-7	CASRRDSLRGDYEQYF
-	TRBV18	TRBJ1-5	CASSPFPQMGGSNQPQHF
-	TRBV2	TRBJ2-7	CASRRGYTDSSYEQYF
-	TRBV5-1	TRBJ2-7	CASSFGSGSSYEQYF
-	TRBV2	TRBJ1-1	CASRAQVGNTEAFF
TRBD1	TRBV19	TRBJ1-1	CASSALQGGIEAFF
-	TRBV5-8	TRBJ2-6	CASSLEGEWAGANVLTF
-	TRBV5-1	TRBJ2-5	CASSLHREETQYF
-	TRBV12-5	TRBJ1-5	CASGTATEVQPQHF
-	TRBV5-6	TRBJ2-5	CASSLGGGETQYF
-	TRBV5-1	TRBJ1-1	CASSPDRDTEAFF
TRBD2	TRBV2	TRBJ2-5	CAGAGRAQETQYF
-	TRBV5-1	TRBJ1-4	CASSRNTDEKLFF
-	TRBV9	TRBJ1-2	CASSVLSWTANYGYTF
TRBD2	TRBV19	TRBJ2-2	CASSIPRRRSGGKLAGELFF
-	TRBV9	TRBJ2-7	CASSVGGTGLYEQYF
-	TRBV6-1	TRBJ1-3	CSSKAESGNTIYF
TRBD1	TRBV27	TRBJ1-1	CASSLDNRGGTEAFF
TRBD1	TRBV6-6	TRBJ1-4	CASNWDRGVPNEKLFF
TRBD1	TRBV7-2	TRBJ2-3	CASSYTGQGTDTQYF
TRBD1	TRBV15	TRBJ1-3	CATHRDRSLSGNTIYF
TRBD1	TRBV27	TRBJ1-2	CASSLGQGVYGYTF
TRBD2	TRBV4-1	TRBJ2-3	CAPSLSREAGGLSDTQYF
-	TRBV15	TRBJ1-2	CATSRGGQNGYTF
-	TRBV7-9	TRBJ2-3	CASNPQRTESTDTQYF